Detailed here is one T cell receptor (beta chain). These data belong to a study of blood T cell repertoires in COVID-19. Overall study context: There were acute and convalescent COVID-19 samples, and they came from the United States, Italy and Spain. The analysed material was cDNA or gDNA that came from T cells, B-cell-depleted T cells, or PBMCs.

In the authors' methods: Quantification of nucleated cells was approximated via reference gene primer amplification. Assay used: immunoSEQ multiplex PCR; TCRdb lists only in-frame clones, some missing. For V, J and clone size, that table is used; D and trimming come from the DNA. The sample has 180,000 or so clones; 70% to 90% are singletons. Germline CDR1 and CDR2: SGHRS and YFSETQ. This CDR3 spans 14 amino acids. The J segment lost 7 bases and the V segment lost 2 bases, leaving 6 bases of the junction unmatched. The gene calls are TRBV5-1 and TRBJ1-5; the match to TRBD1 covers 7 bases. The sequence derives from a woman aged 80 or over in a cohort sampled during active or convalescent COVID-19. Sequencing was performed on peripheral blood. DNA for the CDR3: TGCGCCAGCAGCTTAACAGGGGTCGGGCAGCCCCAGCATTTT. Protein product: CASSLTGVGQPQHF.